The next 12 T cell receptor beta chains were all read from a single sample in a study of blood T cell repertoires in COVID-19. TCRdb's table, derived via immunoSEQ multiplex PCR, lists solely in-frame clones and lacks some. The sample carries under 45,000 clones, 76% recorded once. Sequenced sample: peripheral blood. The receptors here all came from a man older than 75 with acute or convalescent COVID-19.

This clone has a single count. The gene calls are TRBV7-9 and TRBJ1-5; no definite D call. The length of the CDR3 is 14 residues. Germline V CDR1 and CDR2: SEHNR, FQNEAQ (reference sequence). Trimming left V 2 bases short and J 5 bases short, with 10 bases between. The CDR3 region has the DNA TGTGCCAGCAGCTTAAGTTCACCGGATCAGCCCCAGCATTTT. Protein product: CASSLSSPDQPQHF.

J is TRBJ2-5 and V is TRBV19, with D possibly matching TRBD2 (5 bases). The CDR3 is made up of 10 amino acids. Germline V lookup: CDR1 LNHDA, CDR2 SQIVND (reference sequence). The CDR3 DNA reads TGTGCTTCGTCGTGGGAGTCCCAGTACTTC. It specifies CASSWESQYF. Complete variable domain (other parts from reference TRBV19 and TRBJ2-5): DGGITQSPKYLFRKEGQNVTLSCEQNLNHDAMYWYRQDPGQGLRLIYYSQIVNDFQKGDIAEGYSVSREKKESFPLTVTSAQKNPTAFYLCASSWESQYFGPGTRLLVL.

The chain is built from TRBV6-4 and TRBJ1-1; possibly TRBD1 for D (6 bases). From germline, CDR1 is MRHNA and CDR2 SNTAGT. The V and J ends lost 11 bases and 4 bases respectively, with 17 bases between them. CDR3 length: 13 residues. The CDR3 DNA reads as TGTGCCGGTTACAGGGAAGTTGGCACTGAAGCTTTCTTT. As protein: CAGYREVGTEAFF.

This chain links TRBV6-6 with TRBJ2-2; tentatively, D is TRBD1 (6 bases). Between the trimmed V and J ends, which lost 6 bases and 7 bases, there was a span of 15 bases. Per the germline V gene, CDR1 is MNHNY and CDR2 is SVGAGI (reference sequence). This CDR3 spans 14 amino acids. The CDR3 spells CASSPQGWVGELFF. The DNA of the CDR3 is TGTGCCAGCAGCCCACAGGGTTGGGTCGGGGAGCTGTTTTTT.

This chain joins TRBV6-4 and TRBJ2-1; TRBD1 agrees at 7 bases. Unmatched junction bases numbered 7, after V lost 4 bases and J lost 4 bases. Germline V lookup: CDR1 MRHNA, CDR2 SNTAGT. CDR3 length: 15 residues. CDR3 protein: CASSVRDSFYNEQFF. CDR3 nucleotide sequence: TGTGCCAGCAGTGTGAGGGACAGTTTTTACAATGAGCAGTTCTTC.

This chain connects TRBV14 to TRBJ2-3, with D possibly being TRBD2 (6 bases). Trimming stripped 1 base from V and 0 bases from J, with 11 bases between. CDR3 size: 16 residues. Germline V gene sequence: CDR1 SGHDN, CDR2 FVKESK. The CDR3 DNA reads as TGTGCCAGCAGCCAAGCCCCCAGCGGGAGCACAGATACGCAGTATTTT. Translating it yields CASSQAPSGSTDTQYF.

The rearrangement links TRBV24-1 to TRBJ2-5; 7 bases agree with TRBD1. The V segment lost 6 bases and the J segment 1 base; nucleotides outside the gene matches: 7. The CDR3 sequence is 15 residues long. CDR1 and CDR2 from the germline V gene are KGHDR and SFDVKD. This CDR3 is CATSHPRDSQETQYF. In DNA, the CDR3 is TGTGCCACCAGTCATCCTCGGGACAGCCAAGAGACCCAGTACTTC.

This clone has only a few counts. The chain employs TRBV5-8 and TRBJ2-7, with 7 bases fitting TRBD1. The CDR3 totals 15 residues. V was pared by 4 bases and J by 5 bases, with 12 bases of the junction left unmatched. CDR1 and CDR2 (germline): SGHTS, YDEGEE. CDR3 loop: CASSKTGQKFHEQYF. Written as DNA, the CDR3 is TGTGCCAGCAGCAAGACGGGACAGAAGTTTCACGAGCAGTACTTC. The whole variable domain, remainder taken from reference TRBV5-8 and TRBJ2-7, is EAGVTQSPTHLIKTRGQQATLRCSPISGHTSVYWYQQALGLGLQFLLWYDEGEERNRGNFPPRFSGRQFPNYSSELNVNALELEDSALYLCASSKTGQKFHEQYFGPGTRLTVT.

CDR3 sequence (DNA): TGTGCCAGCAGCCCAGGCGCTCTAAGCTATGGCTACACCTTC. Translated: CASSPGALSYGYTF. The chain joins TRBV13 to TRBJ1-2, with D unclear. With 5 bases removed from V and 4 bases from J, the gap between germline ends came to 14 bases. Germline CDR1 is PRHDT and CDR2 is FYEKMQ (reference sequence). CDR3 length: 14 residues.

The chain couples TRBV24-1 to TRBJ2-7; 7 bases are a match to TRBD1. This CDR3 comprises 13 residues. Germline V gene sequence: CDR1 KGHDR, CDR2 SFDVKD. V gave up 4 bases and J gave up 5 bases; unmatched junction bases: 4. The CDR3 bases are TGTGCCACCAGTGACTTGACAGGGAACGAGCAGTACTTC. It yields the protein CATSDLTGNEQYF.

This clone turned up a few times. This rearrangement joins TRBV29-1 to TRBJ2-5, with 9 bases fitting TRBD2. The CDR3 length is 13 residues. The junction had 5 bases not matched to a gene; V was cut back by 4 bases and J by 5 bases. Germline CDR1 and CDR2: SQVTM and ANQGSEA. The CDR3 DNA reads as TGCAGCGTTGTAGCAGCGGGGGGCGAGACCCAGTACTTC. This translates into CSVVAAGGETQYF.

The chain is built from TRBV6-5 and TRBJ1-1, with TRBD1 matching 8 bases. The CDR3 contains 15 residues. Germline loops: CDR1 MNHEY, CDR2 SVGAGI. V was pared by 6 bases and J by 2 bases, with 8 bases of the junction left unmatched. The CDR3: CASSLPGQGNTEAFF. The CDR3 bases are TGTGCCAGCAGCCTTCCCGGACAGGGAAACACTGAAGCTTTCTTT.